The 30 T cell receptor beta chains in this list originate from one sample, sequenced in a study of circulating tumor DNA in untreated peripheral T-cell lymphoma. Some clones are missing from TCRdb's copy, which holds only in-frame ones; the method was immunoSEQ multiplex PCR. The sample yields 1,500 to 2,000 clones, more than 75% seen once. Sequencing was performed on tumor tissue. The source is a human donor with peripheral T-cell lymphoma.

This clone has just one count. X marks the residue encoded by a base that is unread or ambiguous. This chain uses TRBV5-1 with TRBJ2-3; D remains ambiguous. Germline V gene lookup returns CDR1 SGHRS and CDR2 YFSETQ. The CDR3 totals 15 residues. The V and J ends lost 0 bases and 0 bases respectively, with 8 bases between them. CDR3 residues: CASSLVGXSTDTQYF. DNA for the CDR3: TGCGCCAGCAGCTTGGTGGGGYATAGCACAGATACGCAGTATTTT.

This clone has just one count. V and J are TRBV19 and TRBJ1-6; D may be TRBD1 (6 bases). CDR3 length: 18 amino acids. Germline V lookup: CDR1 LNHDA, CDR2 SQIVND (reference sequence). V was clipped by 5 bases and J by 2 bases, with 19 bases between them. CDR3 DNA: TGTGCCAGTAGTGATGGGGGGCGCTTGCCGCCCTATAATTCACCCCTCCACTTT. Its protein product is CASSDGGRLPPYNSPLHF.

This chain joins TRBV30 and TRBJ1-2; D is uncertain. This CDR3 comprises 14 residues. The germline V gene has CDR1 GTSNPN and CDR2 SVGIG (reference sequence). With 1 base removed from V and 4 bases from J, the gap between germline ends came to 13 bases. CDR3 bases: TGTGCCTGGAGTGCCCTCCGCTCAGGCTATGGCTACACCTTC. Protein: CAWSALRSGYGYTF.

The genes are TRBV11-3 and TRBJ2-1; D is perhaps TRBD1 or TRBD2 (6 bases each). The length of the CDR3 is 16 residues. Trimming took off 7 bases at V and 3 bases at J, with 19 bases between the two ends. Germline V lookup: CDR1 SGHNT, CDR2 YENEEA. CDR3 in amino acids: CASIPARGLLYNEQFF. CDR3 bases: TGTGCCAGCATTCCCGCCCGGGGGCTTCTCTACAATGAGCAGTTCTTC. The entire variable domain, with the rest obtained from reference TRBV11-3 and TRBJ2-1, is as follows: EAGVVQSPRYKIIEKKQPVAFWCNPISGHNTLYWYLQNLGQGPELLIRYENEEAVDDSQLPKDRFSAERLKGVDSTLKIQPAELGDSAVYLCASIPARGLLYNEQFFGPGTRLTVL.

The V call is TRBV6-7, the J call TRBJ2-1, with a possible D match to TRBD1 (6 bases). TRBV6-7 is identified as an open reading frame with a role that is uncertain. V was shortened by 5 bases and J by 14 bases, with 16 bases between the two germline ends. The CDR3 has 12 residues. CDR3 DNA: TGTGCCAGCAGTCGAAACAGGGACCCGGAGTTCTTC. This codes for CASSRNRDPEFF.

The chain combines TRBV6-8 with TRBJ1-1, with 9 bases matching TRBD1. Trimming cost V 0 bases and J 4 bases; bases outside gene matches: 9. This CDR3 is built from 17 residues. Per the germline V gene, CDR1 is MNHGY and CDR2 is SAAAGT. CDR3 in DNA: TGTGCCAGCAGTTACTCGACGGGAACAGGGGGCCTCACTGAAGCTTTCTTT. This sequence encodes CASSYSTGTGGLTEAFF.

The chain carries TRBV19 and TRBJ2-5, with a possible D match to TRBD2 (6 bases). CDR3 length: 13 residues. Germline V gene lookup returns CDR1 LNHDA and CDR2 SQIVND (reference sequence). V shed 1 base and J shed 5 bases, with 8 bases lying between them. CDR3 sequence (DNA): TGTGCCAGTAGTATAGGGGGAGGTGAGACCCAGTACTTC. This encodes CASSIGGGETQYF.

This chain connects TRBV28 to TRBJ2-1, with D unclear. CDR3 length: 17 residues. Germline CDR1 reads MDHEN; CDR2 reads SYDVKM. Trimming removed 3 bases from V and 10 bases from J, with 25 bases in between. The CDR3 coding sequence is TGTGCCAGCAGTTTCCCCGTAGGGCTCCCCACCCTTGCGGAGCAGTTCTTC. Its translation is CASSFPVGLPTLAEQFF.

The rearrangement joins TRBV18 to TRBJ1-3; 9 positions match TRBD1. V lost 6 bases to trimming and J lost 3 bases; unmatched junction nucleotides: 6. This CDR3 region has 15 residues. Germline V gives CDR1 KGHSH, CDR2 LQKENI. The CDR3 loop is CASSDDRGYGNTIYF. In nucleotides, the CDR3 is TGTGCCAGCTCGGACGACAGGGGGTATGGAAACACCATATATTTT.

The chain links TRBV23-1 to TRBJ2-5; TRBD2 is a possible D gene (7 bases). TRBV23-1 is treated as an ORF (open reading frame) with a function not yet certain. Trimming shortened V by 6 bases and J by 1 base, and 18 bases separated the two germline ends. The CDR3 runs to 16 residues. CDR3 protein: CASSQEGGTLQETQYF. The CDR3 bases are TGCGCCAGCAGCCAAGAGGGGGGGACACTCCAAGAGACCCAGTACTTC.

The chain uses TRBV10-3 and TRBJ1-1; D gene uncertain. CDR3 size: 13 residues. Deletions cut 10 bases from V and 5 bases from J, with 17 bases between. The germline V gene encodes CDR1 ENHRY and CDR2 SYGVKD. DNA of the CDR3: TGTGCCAGCGGCATGTACCTGGGTACTGAAGCTTTCTTT. This sequence encodes CASGMYLGTEAFF.

The V gene is TRBV4-1, the J gene TRBJ2-1; the D is unclear. Trimming shortened V by 0 bases and J by 7 bases, and 7 bases separated the two germline ends. The CDR3 is made up of 13 amino acids. Per germline, CDR1 MGHRA and CDR2 YSYEKL. The CDR3 DNA reads as TGCGCCAGCAGCCAAGAGCCGAGGAATGAGCAGTTCTTC. Residues: CASSQEPRNEQFF.

In its sample, this clone was seen a few times. The J gene is TRBJ1-1, the V gene TRBV6-8, with D tentatively TRBD1 (6 bases). Germline V gene sequence: CDR1 MNHGY, CDR2 SAAAGT. With 6 bases removed from V and 8 bases from J, the gap between germline ends came to 19 bases. This CDR3 is built from 14 residues. CDR3: CASSSGTRGVEAFF. As DNA, the CDR3 is TGTGCCAGCAGCTCCGGGACGAGGGGGGTGGAAGCTTTCTTT.

The chain has TRBV19 and TRBJ2-7; TRBD1 matches at 9 bases. V dropped 4 bases and J dropped 6; count of bases not matched to a gene: 10. The CDR3 is 15 amino acids. CDR1 is LNHDA, CDR2 SQIVND, per germline (reference sequence). The CDR3 loop reads CASSTRDRVFLEQYF. The CDR3 DNA follows: TGTGCCAGTAGTACTCGGGACAGGGTTTTCCTCGAGCAGTACTTC.

A single count supports this clone. This rearrangement joins TRBV30 to TRBJ1-5; D is ambiguous. Germline loops: CDR1 GTSNPN, CDR2 SVGIG (reference sequence). The CDR3 is 12 residues long. V was shortened by 3 bases and J by 0 bases, with 3 bases between the two germline ends. Written as DNA, the CDR3 is TGTGCCTGGAGCGGTAGCAATCAGCCCCAGCATTTT. Translating it yields CAWSGSNQPQHF.

The V call is TRBV28, the J call TRBJ1-4; no clear D. V was cut by 4 bases and J by 2 bases, with 11 bases left in between. Germline-derived CDR1 and CDR2 are MDHEN and SYDVKM. The CDR3 is 15 amino acids. The CDR3 here is CASSSQQETNEKLFF. DNA of the CDR3: TGTGCCAGCAGTTCTCAGCAGGAGACTAATGAAAAACTGTTTTTT.

V is TRBV6-8 and J is TRBJ1-1; D might be TRBD1 (5 bases). The CDR3 loop spans 14 amino acids. Germline CDR1 is MNHGY and CDR2 is SAAAGT. The germline V and J ends were trimmed by 6 bases and 8 bases, with 19 bases remaining between them. The CDR3 bases are TGTGCCAGCAGGACCACCGGGACCGGGGCCGAAGCTTTCTTT. Residues: CASRTTGTGAEAFF.

The J gene is TRBJ1-2, the V gene TRBV5-1; weak D call: TRBD1 (6 bases). CDR1 is SGHRS, CDR2 YFSETQ, per germline. V dropped 0 bases and J dropped 9 bases, with 18 bases sitting between them. The CDR3 consists of 15 residues. The CDR3 sequence is CASSLATGHPSSYTF. In nucleotides, the CDR3 is TGCGCCAGCAGCTTGGCCACGGGACACCCTAGTAGCTACACCTTC. Supplemented by reference TRBV5-1 and TRBJ1-2, the full variable domain reads KAGVTQTPRYLIKTRGQQVTLSCSPISGHRSVSWYQQTPGQGLQFLFEYFSETQRNKGNFPGRFSGRQFSNSRSEMNVSTLELGDSALYLCASSLATGHPSSYTFGSGTRLTVV.

The chain has TRBV19 and TRBJ1-4; D call uncertain. The CDR3 is 12 residues long. Germline CDR1 LNHDA, CDR2 SQIVND (reference sequence). V was cut by 5 bases and J by 8 bases, with 9 bases left in between. Here the CDR3 reads CASSEMTEKLFF. DNA for the CDR3: TGTGCCAGTAGTGAAATGACCGAAAAACTGTTTTTT.

The gene calls are TRBV30 and TRBJ2-3; no clear D gene. V lost 2 bases, J lost 1 base, and 4 bases lay in between. Germline lookup yields CDR1 GTSNPN and CDR2 SVGIG (reference sequence). The CDR3 is 12 amino acids. CDR3 residues: CAWSRRTDTQYF. The CDR3 DNA follows: TGTGCCTGGAGTAGGCGCACAGATACGCAGTATTTT.

The table lists this clone with a count of one. The chain uses TRBV6-8 and TRBJ2-7, with a weak D call TRBD1 (5 bases). V lost 6 bases and J lost 4, with 16 bases in between. Per germline, CDR1 MNHGY and CDR2 SAAAGT. The CDR3 has 14 residues. The CDR3 spells CASRFGQGTYEQYF. CDR3 nucleotides: TGTGCCAGCAGGTTCGGACAAGGAACATACGAGCAGTACTTC.

This clone has only one observation. J is TRBJ1-5 and V is TRBV19; D call uncertain. The CDR3 consists of 14 residues. Trimming removed 5 bases at V and 6 bases at J, with 14 bases between. The germline V gene encodes CDR1 LNHDA and CDR2 SQIVND (reference sequence). Here the CDR3 DNA reads TGTGCCAGTAGTTTCCTCCCGGTGGCTCAGCCCCAGCATTTT. Its protein product is CASSFLPVAQPQHF. The variable domain in full, with the rest retrieved from reference TRBV19 and TRBJ1-5, is DGGITQSPKYLFRKEGQNVTLSCEQNLNHDAMYWYRQDPGQGLRLIYYSQIVNDFQKGDIAEGYSVSREKKESFPLTVTSAQKNPTAFYLCASSFLPVAQPQHFGDGTRLSIL.

The V call is TRBV7-4, the J call TRBJ2-3; unclear D gene. The germline V gene encodes CDR1 SGHVT and CDR2 SQSDAQ. The CDR3 length is 13 residues. V was trimmed by 5 bases and J by 6 bases, leaving 12 bases between them. The CDR3 reads CASSKGSFDTQYF. CDR3 coding DNA: TGTGCCAGCAGCAAAGGCAGCTTTGATACGCAGTATTTT.

The table lists this clone with a count of one. This chain links TRBV19 with TRBJ1-5; D call uncertain. CDR3 length equals 16 residues. V was clipped by 5 bases and J by 2 bases, with 16 bases between them. CDR1 is LNHDA and CDR2 is SQIVND in the germline V gene (reference sequence). This CDR3 is CASSPPGLDRNQPQHF. CDR3 nucleotides: TGTGCCAGTAGTCCTCCCGGGTTGGATCGCAATCAGCCCCAGCATTTT. Full variable domain (missing parts from reference TRBV19 and TRBJ1-5): DGGITQSPKYLFRKEGQNVTLSCEQNLNHDAMYWYRQDPGQGLRLIYYSQIVNDFQKGDIAEGYSVSREKKESFPLTVTSAQKNPTAFYLCASSPPGLDRNQPQHFGDGTRLSIL.

V and J are TRBV6-8 and TRBJ1-1, with a weak D call TRBD1 (6 bases). The CDR3 covers 17 residues. The germline V gene has CDR1 MNHGY and CDR2 SAAAGT. The V end lost 0 bases, the J end lost 5 bases, and 19 bases lay between the germline ends. Here the CDR3 DNA reads TGTGCCAGCAGTTACTCTCCACAGGGTGGGACGAATACTGAAGCTTTCTTT. Its translation: CASSYSPQGGTNTEAFF.

The V gene is TRBV29-1, the J gene TRBJ2-7; 11 bases map to TRBD2. The junction had 6 bases not matched to a gene; V was cut back by 5 bases and J by 3 bases. CDR3 length: 14 residues. The germline gives CDR1 SQVTM, CDR2 ANQGSEA. CDR3 residues: CSVSGTSGFYEQYF. The CDR3 DNA reads TGCAGCGTTTCCGGGACTAGCGGTTTCTACGAGCAGTACTTC.

V usage is TRBV19 and J usage is TRBJ2-1; tentatively, D is TRBD2 (5 bases). The CDR3 spans 14 residues. The germline gives CDR1 LNHDA, CDR2 SQIVND (reference sequence). V lost 0 bases and J lost 6, with 9 bases in between. The CDR3 coding sequence is TGTGCCAGTAGTATAGACCGGGGTCTCAATGAGCAGTTCTTC. As protein: CASSIDRGLNEQFF.

The chain has TRBV11-3 and TRBJ1-5, with D possibly being TRBD1 (6 bases). Trimming took off 5 bases at V and 5 bases at J, with 16 bases between the two ends. The CDR3 sequence is 15 residues long. CDR1 SGHNT and CDR2 YENEEA come from the germline V gene. The CDR3 protein is CASSQGSGADQPQHF. The CDR3 DNA reads as TGTGCCAGCAGCCAAGGCTCGGGGGCGGATCAGCCCCAGCATTTT.

This clone was recorded only once. The chain combines TRBV29-1 with TRBJ2-3; 8 bases map to TRBD2. CDR1 is SQVTM and CDR2 is ANQGSEA in the germline V gene. The CDR3 consists of 13 residues. The V segment lost 3 bases and the J segment 8 bases; nucleotides outside the gene matches: 7. The DNA for the CDR3 is TGCAGCGTTGATGCAGGGGCGGGGGGTACGCAGTATTTT. It encodes CSVDAGAGGTQYF.

V is TRBV6-8 and J is TRBJ2-2, with D perhaps TRBD1 (5 bases). This CDR3 comprises 13 residues. V lost 7 bases and J 5 bases, leaving 11 bases between the germline ends. CDR1 is MNHGY, CDR2 SAAAGT, per germline. The CDR3 DNA is TGTGCCAGCAACACCGCAGGGACCGGGGAGCTGTTTTTT. Its protein is CASNTAGTGELFF.